Following are 21 T cell receptor beta chains from one sample sequenced in a study of vaccination and CD4 T cells after COVID-19 (dated by TCRdb to between 2021 and 2024). Library preparation employed PCR. The sample was run on an Illumina iSeq 100. DNA from cultured CD4+ T cells underwent TCR sequencing with the Oncomine TCR Beta short-read assay at the Johns Hopkins FTIC core. The public reads were reanalyzed by TCRdb: fastp trimming at Q25, MiXCR alignment, in-frame beta chains only. All rows with the same CDR3 protein become a single entry with the most common DNA and genes. The sample profile shows about 17,000 distinct CDR3 sequences; around 58% of them were found once. Roughly a tenth of the sample is held by the ten biggest clonotypes. Reading the label with the study, this specimen's treatment or condition is: 10-day PBMC culture with coronavirus spike peptide pools or control peptides (ViraFEST assay).

Antigens for these TCRs are unknown. The sequenced sample consisted of CD4+ T cells from blood, cultured in vitro. Receptors originate from a human donor who had recovered from COVID-19.

This clonotype was counted only a few times. The chain carries TRBV4-2 and TRBJ2-5; a weak D match, TRBD2 (6 bases). The CDR3 length is 14 residues. Trimming took off 1 base at V and 4 bases at J, with 10 bases between the two ends. Germline assignment: CDR1 LGHNA and CDR2 YNFKEQ. The CDR3 coding sequence is TGTGCCAGCAGCCAAGCGGCCGGGGGAGAGACCCAGTACTTC. Translating it yields CASSQAAGGETQYF.

In its sample, this clonotype was seen once. V usage is TRBV2 and J usage is TRBJ2-7; no firm D call. Trimming left V 2 bases short and J 4 bases short, with 9 bases between. CDR3 length: 13 amino acids. The V gene's germline CDR1 is SNHLY and CDR2 FYNNEI. The CDR3 here is CASSEQKGYEQYF. In nucleotides, the CDR3 is TGTGCCAGCAGTGAACAAAAAGGATACGAGCAGTACTTC.

This chain links TRBV24-1 with TRBJ2-3, with 8 positions matching TRBD2. Trimming at V came to 2 bases and at J to 3 bases, leaving 6 bases not matched to a gene. This CDR3 contains 16 residues. Looked up from germline, CDR1 is KGHDR and CDR2 is SFDVKD. CDR3 nucleotides: TGTGCCACCAGTGATTGGGGGGGGACTAGAACAGATACGCAGTATTTT. Amino acids: CATSDWGGTRTDTQYF.

The chain is built from TRBV7-9 and TRBJ1-3; maybe TRBD1 (6 bases). Germline-derived CDR1 and CDR2 are SEHNR and FQNEAQ (reference sequence). Trimming took 0 bases from V and 2 from J, leaving 11 bases between them. This CDR3 spans 16 amino acids. CDR3 residues: CASSLARTATGNTIYF. DNA of the CDR3: TGTGCCAGCAGCTTAGCTCGGACAGCGACTGGAAACACCATATATTTT. Combining the CDR3 with reference TRBV7-9 and TRBJ1-3 gives the whole variable domain DTGVSQNPRHKITKRGQNVTFRCDPISEHNRLYWYRQTLGQGPEFLTYFQNEAQLEKSRLLSDRFSAERPKGSFSTLEIQRTEQGDSAMYLCASSLARTATGNTIYFGEGSWLTVV.

This clonotype was counted a single time. This chain connects TRBV24-1 to TRBJ2-1, with D tentatively TRBD2 (6 bases). The CDR3 has 24 residues. V was pared by 0 bases and J by 3 bases, with 35 bases between. Germline loops: CDR1 KGHDR, CDR2 SFDVKD. CDR3: CATSDLFVTKGSPSAGDCYNEQFF. CDR3 sequence (DNA): TGTGCCACCAGTGATTTGTTTGTAACCAAAGGGTCTCCTTCGGCCGGGGACTGCTACAATGAGCAGTTCTTC.

The V and J genes are TRBV6-1 and TRBJ2-1; TRBD2 aligns across 8 bases. CDR1 is MNHNS and CDR2 is SASEGT in the germline V gene. The CDR3 covers 14 residues. J lost 5 bases, V lost 6 bases, and 6 bases had no gene match. The CDR3 is CASSAGGPHNEQFF. The CDR3, as DNA: TGTGCCAGCAGCGCGGGAGGCCCTCACAATGAGCAGTTCTTC.

V and J are TRBV28 and TRBJ1-2; no clear D gene. Trimming shortened V by 4 bases and J by 9 bases, and 15 bases separated the two germline ends. The CDR3 spans 13 residues. Germline V gene lookup returns CDR1 MDHEN and CDR2 SYDVKM. For the CDR3, the DNA is TGTGCCAGCAGTTCGGTCAGTGGGAGACGCTACACCTTC. Its protein product is CASSSVSGRRYTF.

Notes on this clonotype: Relative to the germline gene, one junction end is altered; a read error may explain this. This chain links TRBV7-4 with TRBJ2-3; the match to TRBD1 covers 7 bases. This CDR3 spans 16 amino acids. The germline V gene encodes CDR1 SGHVT and CDR2 SQSDAQ. The CDR3 loop is CASSVALGGWTDTQYF. The CDR3 nucleotides read TGTGCCAGCAGCGTAGCTCTAGGGGGCTGGACAGATACGCAGTATTTT.

Here the CDR3 reads CAISLAGGRNYGYTF. The CDR3 DNA sequence: TGTGCCATCAGTCTTGCGGGGGGGCGAAACTATGGCTACACCTTC. The chain is built from TRBV10-3 and TRBJ1-2; perhaps TRBD1 as D (6 bases). The germline V gene encodes CDR1 ENHRY and CDR2 SYGVKD. This CDR3 has 15 residues. V lost 5 bases, J lost 2 bases, and 15 bases lay in between.

This clonotype was seen a few times. This sequence joins TRBV7-9 and TRBJ1-6, with D tentatively TRBD1 (5 bases). Trimming removed 6 bases from V and 7 bases from J, with 16 bases in between. From germline, CDR1 is SEHNR and CDR2 FQNEAQ (reference sequence). The CDR3 is 15 amino acids. CDR3 nucleotide sequence: TGTGCCAGCAGGAGGAGGGACCTTGCCAATTCACCCCTCCACTTT. Translation gives CASRRRDLANSPLHF.

In this sample, this clonotype is medium-sized. The chain links TRBV5-1 to TRBJ1-2, with D hard to call. Germline CDR1 and CDR2: SGHRS and YFSETQ. The V gene lost 0 bases and the J gene lost 8 bases, with 11 bases spanning the gap. The CDR3 extends over 13 amino acids. The CDR3 DNA follows: TGCGCCAGCAGCTTGGCCTGGTCTGGGGGCTACACCTTC. It yields the protein CASSLAWSGGYTF.

The chain couples TRBV15 to TRBJ1-4; D is uncertain. V shed 5 bases and J shed 0 bases, with 16 bases lying between them. This CDR3 has 17 amino acids. Germline CDR1 reads LNHNV; CDR2 reads YYDKDF (reference sequence). CDR3: CATSPRGGGATNEKLFF. In DNA, the CDR3 is TGTGCCACCAGCCCCCGGGGAGGCGGCGCAACTAATGAAAAACTGTTTTTT.

The V and J genes are TRBV20-1 and TRBJ2-7, with a tentative D call TRBD2 (5 bases). This CDR3 spans 15 amino acids. Germline CDR1 and CDR2: DFQATT and SNEGSKA (reference sequence). V shed 5 bases and J shed 2 bases, with 19 bases lying between them. The CDR3 DNA follows: TGCAGTGCTGCCACAACTAGTCCCCAACCCTACGAGCAGTACTTC. This sequence encodes CSAATTSPQPYEQYF.

The J gene is TRBJ2-3, the V gene TRBV20-1; the D is unclear. Germline V gene lookup returns CDR1 DFQATT and CDR2 SNEGSKA (reference sequence). Trimming took 0 bases from V and 9 from J, leaving 13 bases between them. The CDR3 runs to 13 residues. Here the CDR3 reads CSARDPQLDTQYF. CDR3 DNA: TGCAGTGCTAGAGATCCCCAGCTAGACACGCAGTATTTT.

This chain uses TRBV9 with TRBJ1-6; D is ambiguous. The CDR3 is 15 residues long. V lost 2 bases to trimming and J lost 7 bases, with 13 bases between them. Looked up from germline, CDR1 is SGDLS and CDR2 is YYNGEE. In DNA, the CDR3 is TGTGCCAGCAGCGTGCGACGGGGTCCGAATTCACCCCTCCACTTT. Translated, it gives CASSVRRGPNSPLHF.

The chain combines TRBV6-1 with TRBJ1-5; the D gene is possibly TRBD1 (5 bases). Germline V gene lookup returns CDR1 MNHNS and CDR2 SASEGT. Trimming pared 8 bases from V and 7 bases from J, leaving 30 bases between. The CDR3 sequence is 18 residues long. The CDR3 coding sequence is TGTGCCAGCTCTCCCTTTTGGAGACAGTGGACGAACAGGCAGCCCCAGCATTTT. As protein: CASSPFWRQWTNRQPQHF.

The CDR3 is CASSLEGGRATEAFF. The DNA of the CDR3 is TGCGCCAGCAGCTTGGAGGGAGGGCGGGCAACTGAAGCTTTCTTT. The chain employs TRBV5-1 and TRBJ1-1; no reliable D call. The CDR3 contains 15 residues. CDR1 and CDR2 from the germline V gene are SGHRS and YFSETQ. Deletions cut 0 bases from V and 5 bases from J, with 14 bases between.

The rearrangement links TRBV7-6 to TRBJ1-1, with D perhaps matching TRBD1 (6 bases). Trimming shortened V by 3 bases and J by 5 bases, and 19 bases separated the two germline ends. Germline V CDR1 and CDR2: SGHVS, FNYEAQ. This CDR3 spans 16 amino acids. The DNA of the CDR3 is TGTGCCAGCAGCTTTGCCACAGGGATGAGTAAGACTGAAGCTTTCTTT. It translates to CASSFATGMSKTEAFF.

This chain links TRBV20-1 with TRBJ2-2, with D perhaps matching TRBD1 (5 bases). The CDR3 totals 16 residues. From germline, CDR1 is DFQATT and CDR2 SNEGSKA (reference sequence). V was pared by 8 bases and J by 6 bases, with 25 bases between. CDR3 bases: TGCAGTTTAAGGCTCGATCCACAGGTACCCCCCGGGGAGCTGTTTTTT. This translates into CSLRLDPQVPPGELFF.

The chain combines TRBV24-1 with TRBJ2-3, with 12 bases aligning to TRBD1. Germline V gives CDR1 KGHDR, CDR2 SFDVKD. CDR3 length equals 16 residues. V lost 0 bases, J lost 4 bases, and 1 base stayed unmatched. DNA of the CDR3: TGTGCCACCAGTGATTTGGGGACAGGGGGCGCAGATACGCAGTATTTT. Protein: CATSDLGTGGADTQYF.

The V gene is TRBV28, the J gene TRBJ2-7, with unresolved D. V was trimmed by 2 bases and J by 7 bases, leaving 9 bases between them. The CDR3 has 12 residues. Germline V gives CDR1 MDHEN, CDR2 SYDVKM. CDR3: CASSLSQVEQYF. As DNA, the CDR3 is TGTGCCAGCAGTTTAAGTCAGGTGGAGCAGTACTTC.